The 31 T cell receptor beta chains presented below share a single source sample, sequenced in a study of technical replicates of blood from a few donors. TCRdb's copy holds only in-frame clones and misses some; the assay was immunoSEQ multiplex PCR. The sample comprises 75,000 to 95,000 clones, 95% of which are singletons, and just over 0.25% rests with the top ten. Sequencing was done on a sample of T cells isolated from PBMCs. The receptors shown here come from a human donor in good health.

This chain links TRBV19 with TRBJ2-2, with no clear D. V was clipped by 2 bases and J by 10 bases, with 8 bases between them. Germline loops: CDR1 LNHDA, CDR2 SQIVND (reference sequence). CDR3 size: 12 residues. The CDR3 is CASSISAEELFF. The CDR3 nucleotides read TGTGCCAGTAGTATATCGGCGGAGGAGCTGTTTTTT.

The chain carries TRBV15 and TRBJ2-6, with TRBD2 identical over 8 bases. CDR1 LNHNV and CDR2 YYDKDF come from the germline V gene (reference sequence). The trim removed 4 bases at V and 5 bases at J, leaving 19 bases unmatched. The CDR3 is 20 residues long. The CDR3 region is CATSIYRAGEIGLRANVLTF. Here the CDR3 DNA reads TGTGCCACCAGCATCTATAGAGCGGGAGAAATAGGTCTTCGGGCCAACGTCCTGACTTTC.

The V and J genes are TRBV30 and TRBJ2-2, with TRBD2 identical over 14 bases. The CDR3 loop spans 19 amino acids. The V gene's germline CDR1 is GTSNPN and CDR2 SVGIG (reference sequence). The V gene end was trimmed by 0 bases and the J gene end by 6 bases; junction bases not matched to a gene: 12. CDR3 amino acids: CAWSVLRTSGGPFPGELFF. Here the CDR3 DNA reads TGTGCCTGGAGTGTACTAAGGACTAGCGGGGGGCCCTTCCCCGGGGAGCTGTTTTTT.

The gene calls are TRBV11-2 and TRBJ1-4; D is unclear. Per the germline V gene, CDR1 is SGHAT and CDR2 is FQNNGV. CDR3 size: 17 residues. V was trimmed by 1 base and J by 4 bases, leaving 16 bases between them. The CDR3 region has the DNA TGTGCCAGCAGCTTAGCCTCAGTACGAGACATTAATGAAAAACTGTTTTTT. This codes for CASSLASVRDINEKLFF.

This rearrangement joins TRBV4-1 to TRBJ2-3; TRBD2 is a possible D gene (6 bases). The CDR3 runs to 15 residues. CDR1 and CDR2 from the germline V gene are MGHRA and YSYEKL. Between the trimmed V and J ends, which lost 0 bases and 1 base, there was a span of 8 bases. This chain's CDR3 is CASSQDGGRTDTQYF. Here the CDR3 DNA reads TGCGCCAGCAGCCAAGATGGAGGGCGCACAGATACGCAGTATTTT.

The genes are TRBV19 and TRBJ1-5, with TRBD1 matching over 9 bases. The CDR3 is made up of 14 amino acids. J lost 6 bases, V lost 9 bases, and 9 bases had no gene match. The V gene's germline CDR1 is LNHDA and CDR2 SQIVND (reference sequence). The CDR3 DNA sequence: TGTGCCAGCAATCCCGGGACAGGGTTTCAGCCCCAGCATTTT. Encoded protein: CASNPGTGFQPQHF.

The V and J genes are TRBV18 and TRBJ1-4; D is possibly TRBD1 (5 bases). V was trimmed by 2 bases and J by 9 bases, leaving 19 bases between them. CDR1 and CDR2 (germline): KGHSH, LQKENI. The CDR3 loop spans 16 amino acids. The CDR3 DNA follows: TGTGCCAGCTCACCAAGAACTTCGGGGGTAGGACAAAAACTGTTTTTT. It specifies CASSPRTSGVGQKLFF.

The V call is TRBV6-5, the J call TRBJ1-2; a weak D match, TRBD1 (5 bases). Germline V lookup: CDR1 MNHEY, CDR2 SVGAGI. CDR3 length equals 15 residues. The V and J ends lost 4 bases and 7 bases respectively, with 19 bases between them. This CDR3 is CASSSPSTHQGGYTF. As DNA, the CDR3 is TGTGCCAGCAGTTCTCCTTCGACACACCAGGGTGGCTACACCTTC.

The chain employs TRBV19 and TRBJ1-1, with a possible D match to TRBD1 (5 bases). This CDR3 has 13 residues. Germline loops: CDR1 LNHDA, CDR2 SQIVND (reference sequence). Trimming took off 0 bases at V and 11 bases at J, with 13 bases between the two ends. CDR3 DNA: TGTGCCAGTAGTATAGATCCGGGGGTTGGGGCTTTCTTT. It yields the protein CASSIDPGVGAFF.

The V call is TRBV6-5, the J call TRBJ2-1, with a tentative D call TRBD2 (6 bases). CDR1 is MNHEY, CDR2 SVGAGI, per germline. The CDR3 has 15 amino acids. Trimming removed 8 bases from V and 0 bases from J, with 14 bases in between. The CDR3 region is CASYASVNSYNEQFF. CDR3 nucleotides: TGTGCCAGCTACGCTAGCGTAAACTCCTACAATGAGCAGTTCTTC.

The chain couples TRBV7-9 to TRBJ1-2; D is possibly TRBD1 (6 bases). Germline V gives CDR1 SEHNR, CDR2 FQNEAQ (reference sequence). This CDR3 is 13 amino acids long. V was trimmed by 2 bases and J by 9 bases, leaving 13 bases between them. The CDR3 coding sequence is TGTGCCAGCAGCTTAAGGGACACTGGTAGCTACACCTTC. It is translated as CASSLRDTGSYTF.

This chain joins TRBV29-1 and TRBJ1-2; D ambiguous. The CDR3 covers 13 residues. Germline V lookup: CDR1 SQVTM, CDR2 ANQGSEA. Between the trimmed V and J ends, which lost 1 base and 8 bases, there was a span of 14 bases. Here the CDR3 DNA reads TGCAGCGTTGAAGTCCTCCCGCCTAGGGGCTACACCTTC. Amino acid sequence: CSVEVLPPRGYTF.

The rearrangement links TRBV6-1 to TRBJ2-7, with D maybe TRBD1 (6 bases). This CDR3 is 14 amino acids long. The germline V and J ends were trimmed by 5 bases and 3 bases, with 14 bases remaining between them. Looked up from germline, CDR1 is MNHNS and CDR2 is SASEGT. The CDR3 DNA is TGTGCCAGCAGTATCGACAGGCCTTACTACGAGCAGTACTTC. It codes for CASSIDRPYYEQYF.

This rearrangement joins TRBV6-5 to TRBJ2-1, with 8 bases fitting TRBD2. The length of the CDR3 is 15 residues. CDR1 and CDR2 from the germline V gene are MNHEY and SVGAGI. V was pared by 5 bases and J by 5 bases, with 8 bases of the junction left unmatched. CDR3 coding DNA: TGTGCCAGCAGTCGTTCGGGGGGGCCACACAATGAGCAGTTCTTC. Translation: CASSRSGGPHNEQFF.

The chain combines TRBV30 with TRBJ1-5; D possibly corresponds to TRBD1 (6 bases). Germline lookup yields CDR1 GTSNPN and CDR2 SVGIG (reference sequence). The CDR3 is 14 residues long. Trimming stripped 2 bases from V and 1 base from J, with 9 bases between. DNA for the CDR3: TGTGCCTGGAGTATGGGACAAAGCAATCAGCCCCAGCATTTT. Translating gives CAWSMGQSNQPQHF.

The V call is TRBV28, the J call TRBJ2-6; possibly TRBD1 for D (6 bases). V lost 5 bases, J lost 1 base, and 9 bases lay in between. CDR1 and CDR2 (germline): MDHEN, SYDVKM. CDR3 length: 15 residues. Written as DNA, the CDR3 is TGTGCCAGCAGTACTACAGGGTCTGGGGCCAACGTCCTGACTTTC. Amino acid sequence: CASSTTGSGANVLTF.

The genes are TRBV29-1 and TRBJ1-2; 8 bases fit TRBD1. J gave up 8 bases and V 0 bases, and 11 bases lay outside the gene matches. The CDR3 consists of 15 residues. The germline V gene encodes CDR1 SQVTM and CDR2 ANQGSEA. CDR3 in amino acids: CSVEDLGGQAGGYTF. The CDR3 DNA sequence: TGCAGCGTTGAAGATCTGGGGGGACAGGCCGGAGGCTACACCTTC.

For the CDR3, the DNA is TGTGCCAGCTCACCTGGACGGGCGGGGAACACTGAAGCTTTCTTT. This translates into CASSPGRAGNTEAFF. The rearrangement uses TRBV18 and TRBJ1-1; D gene unclear. CDR1 KGHSH and CDR2 LQKENI come from the germline V gene. V was shortened by 3 bases and J by 1 base, with 12 bases between the two germline ends. The CDR3 loop spans 15 amino acids.

V is TRBV6-1 and J is TRBJ2-5, with a weak D call TRBD1 (5 bases). V shed 4 bases and J shed 2 bases, with 17 bases lying between them. Germline CDR1 MNHNS, CDR2 SASEGT. The CDR3 runs to 16 residues. The CDR3 nucleotides read TGTGCCAGCAGTGCCGGTCGGGCAGGGTGGCAAGAGACCCAGTACTTC. The encoded protein is CASSAGRAGWQETQYF.

The rearrangement joins TRBV28 to TRBJ2-5; the D gene is possibly TRBD2 (6 bases). Trimming took off 3 bases at V and 8 bases at J, with 13 bases between the two ends. The germline gives CDR1 MDHEN, CDR2 SYDVKM. CDR3 length: 13 residues. Here the CDR3 DNA reads TGTGCCAGCAGTTTTTATACAGGACTAACCCAGTACTTC. Protein sequence: CASSFYTGLTQYF.

V gene TRBV7-8 combines with J gene TRBJ2-5; possible D gene TRBD2, 6 bases. Germline V CDR1 and CDR2: SGHVS, FQNEAQ. The CDR3 contains 20 residues. With 2 bases removed from V and 5 bases from J, the gap between germline ends came to 30 bases. The CDR3 bases are TGTGCCAGCAGCTTAACGATCCAGCTTCTTGTTGGGAACGGGGGTGAGACCCAGTACTTC. It codes for CASSLTIQLLVGNGGETQYF. The whole variable domain, remainder taken from reference TRBV7-8 and TRBJ2-5, is GAGVSQSPRYKVAKRGQDVALRCDPISGHVSLFWYQQALGQGPEFLTYFQNEAQLDKSGLPSDRFFAERPEGSVSTLKIQRTQQEDSAVYLCASSLTIQLLVGNGGETQYFGPGTRLLVL.

The chain links TRBV19 to TRBJ2-6, with 10 bases aligning to TRBD2. Unmatched junction bases numbered 11, after V lost 6 bases and J lost 0 bases. Germline V CDR1 and CDR2: LNHDA, SQIVND (reference sequence). CDR3 length equals 19 residues. This CDR3 reads CASSPRGLAVPSGANVLTF. The DNA for the CDR3 is TGTGCCAGTAGCCCAAGAGGACTAGCGGTGCCCTCTGGGGCCAACGTCCTGACTTTC. The variable domain in full, with the rest retrieved from reference TRBV19 and TRBJ2-6, is DGGITQSPKYLFRKEGQNVTLSCEQNLNHDAMYWYRQDPGQGLRLIYYSQIVNDFQKGDIAEGYSVSREKKESFPLTVTSAQKNPTAFYLCASSPRGLAVPSGANVLTFGAGSRLTVL.

The rearrangement uses TRBV5-1 and TRBJ1-6; 9 nucleotides line up with TRBD1. The CDR3 has 14 amino acids. CDR1 and CDR2 from the germline V gene are SGHRS and YFSETQ. Trimming at V came to 2 bases and at J to 7 bases, leaving 1 base not matched to a gene. Written as DNA, the CDR3 is TGCGCCAGCAGCTTCGGGACAGGGAATTCACCCCTCCACTTT. Its translation: CASSFGTGNSPLHF.

The CDR3 region is CASSRPLKAKNIQYF. CDR3 coding DNA: TGTGCCAGCAGCCGCCCCCTAAAAGCCAAAAACATTCAGTACTTC. The V gene is TRBV14, the J gene TRBJ2-4; D unclear. This CDR3 region has 15 residues. Germline V CDR1 and CDR2: SGHDN, FVKESK. Trimming took 4 bases from V and 0 from J, leaving 10 bases between them.

The chain links TRBV7-2 to TRBJ1-2, with D perhaps TRBD1 (5 bases). Germline V gene sequence: CDR1 SGHTA, CDR2 FQGNSA. The CDR3 spans 14 residues. V shed 5 bases and J shed 0 bases, with 10 bases lying between them. The CDR3 here is CASSPDKTNYGYTF. DNA of the CDR3: TGTGCCAGCAGCCCGGACAAGACTAACTATGGCTACACCTTC. Full variable domain (rest looked up from reference TRBV7-2 and TRBJ1-2): GAGVSQSPSNKVTEKGKDVELRCDPISGHTALYWYRQSLGQGLEFLIYFQGNSAPDKSGLPSDRFSAERTGGSVSTLTIQRTQQEDSAVYLCASSPDKTNYGYTFGSGTRLTVV.

This clone appeared a single time. This chain connects TRBV7-9 to TRBJ1-4; D may be TRBD1 (5 bases). CDR3 length equals 15 residues. Germline V CDR1 and CDR2: SEHNR, FQNEAQ (reference sequence). Deletions cut 8 bases from V and 3 bases from J, with 16 bases between. The CDR3 DNA sequence: TGTGCCAGCGCTCCCGTCACAGGCCCTAATGAAAAACTGTTTTTT. It specifies CASAPVTGPNEKLFF.

The chain recombines TRBV18 with TRBJ2-1; TRBD2 aligns across 8 bases. Germline V lookup: CDR1 KGHSH, CDR2 LQKENI. The CDR3 spans 15 residues. J was trimmed by 5 bases and V by 6 bases; bases with no gene match: 9. CDR3 residues: CASSPQRESHNEQFF. The CDR3 coding sequence is TGTGCCAGCTCTCCTCAGCGGGAGTCCCACAATGAGCAGTTCTTC. The variable domain in full, with the rest retrieved from reference TRBV18 and TRBJ2-1, is NAGVMQNPRHLVRRRGQEARLRCSPMKGHSHVYWYRQLPEEGLKFMVYLQKENIIDESGMPKERFSAEFPKEGPSILRIQQVVRGDSAAYFCASSPQRESHNEQFFGPGTRLTVL.

CDR3 nucleotide sequence: TGTGCCAGCAGTGACACTAATACGCAGTATTTT. Its translation: CASSDTNTQYF. The chain employs TRBV6-4 and TRBJ2-3; no definite D call. Germline V gives CDR1 MRHNA, CDR2 SNTAGT. V lost 2 bases and J 7 bases, leaving 4 bases between the germline ends. This CDR3 region has 11 residues.

This chain uses TRBV19 with TRBJ1-5, with TRBD1 matching over 7 bases. The germline gives CDR1 LNHDA, CDR2 SQIVND (reference sequence). The J segment lost 5 bases and the V segment lost 4 bases, leaving 14 bases of the junction unmatched. The CDR3 has 17 amino acids. The CDR3 nucleotides are TGTGCCAGTAGTACTGAGGGGGGACAGATTACTTATCAGCCCCAGCATTTT. Encoded protein: CASSTEGGQITYQPQHF.

This clone was seen just once. This chain joins TRBV28 and TRBJ2-5, with 10 bases that match TRBD2. Germline CDR1 and CDR2: MDHEN and SYDVKM. CDR3 length: 14 residues. V shed 5 bases and J 2 bases; nucleotides not matched to a gene: 2. CDR3 protein: CASSNSGRQETQYF. The DNA for the CDR3 is TGTGCCAGCAGTAATAGCGGGAGGCAAGAGACCCAGTACTTC. Drawing the rest from reference TRBV28 and TRBJ2-5, the complete variable domain is DVKVTQSSRYLVKRTGEKVFLECVQDMDHENMFWYRQDPGLGLRLIYFSYDVKMKEKGDIPEGYSVSREKKERFSLILESASTNQTSMYLCASSNSGRQETQYFGPGTRLLVL.

The V call is TRBV11-2, the J call TRBJ2-7; D is ambiguous. The CDR3 sequence is 11 residues long. Looked up from germline, CDR1 is SGHAT and CDR2 is FQNNGV. The ends were cut back, 5 bases at V and 3 bases at J, with 5 bases in the middle. As DNA, the CDR3 is TGTGCCAGCAGCCTCGTCTACGAGCAGTACTTC. Its protein product is CASSLVYEQYF.